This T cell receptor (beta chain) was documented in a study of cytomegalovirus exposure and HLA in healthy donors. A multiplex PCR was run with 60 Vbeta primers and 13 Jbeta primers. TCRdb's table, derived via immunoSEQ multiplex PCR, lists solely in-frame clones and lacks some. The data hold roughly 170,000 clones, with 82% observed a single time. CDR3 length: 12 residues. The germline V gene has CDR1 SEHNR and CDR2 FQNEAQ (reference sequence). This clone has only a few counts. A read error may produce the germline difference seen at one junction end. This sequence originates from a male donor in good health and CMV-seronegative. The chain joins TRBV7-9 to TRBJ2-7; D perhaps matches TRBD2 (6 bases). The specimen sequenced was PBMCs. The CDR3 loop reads CSSSLAEGWQYF. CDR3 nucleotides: TGTTCCAGCAGCTTAGCGGAGGGGTGGCAGTACTTC.